This T cell receptor (beta chain) was captured in a study of T cells after yellow fever vaccination. The CDR3 covers 16 residues. Germline V gene data show CDR1 as SGHTA and CDR2 as FQGNSA. V lost 5 bases, J lost 0 bases, and 14 bases lay in between. A universal primer site and UMIs were added as TCR cDNA was made by 5'RACE template switching. TCRdb reprocessed the 5' RACE reads with MiXCR, giving one entry per CDR3 protein. Among 170,000 or so distinct CDR3 sequences, about 6% were seen once, and the ten largest hold about 2.7%. This clonotype has only a few counts. The TCR sequence derives from a man in his late teens or twenties who received the YFV17D yellow fever vaccine. Sample: CD4+ T cells sorted from PBMCs, taken on the day of the first yellow fever vaccination. V is TRBV7-2 and J is TRBJ1-5; tentatively, D is TRBD1 (5 bases). For the CDR3, the DNA is TGTGCCAGCAGCCCCGCCGACAGATATAGCAATCAGCCCCAGCATTTT. It is translated as CASSPADRYSNQPQHF.